The entry below describes one TCR beta chain. What it recognizes is unknown. These data belong to a study of Graves' ophthalmopathy and Graves' hyperthyroidism. Study context: Peripheral blood was collected at initial diagnosis, before any treatment. Study-level findings and limits: Most expanded thyroid clonotypes above 0.001 frequency also appeared in blood.

The authors amplified TCR beta CDR3 regions from RNA transcripts. RT-PCR in the first round used HTBI primers; a second-round multiplex PCR followed. TCRdb ran MiXCR on the multiplex PCR reads and lists one entry per CDR3 protein. The sample lists hundreds of thousands of distinct CDR3 sequences; around 40% were seen once. The germline gives CDR1 SGHTA, CDR2 FQGNSA. This CDR3 is 13 amino acids long. Ophthalmopathy cases showed moderate-to-severe activity, scoring CAS ≥3 and NOSPECS ≥4, with duration under 3 months. The source of this sequence is an adult man with Graves' ophthalmopathy. The chain uses TRBV7-2 and TRBJ2-5; 8 nucleotides match TRBD1. Near its end, the DNA agrees better with TRBJ2-7, so the J call may be wrong. Source material: peripheral blood. The CDR3: CASSSAGGREQYF. DNA of the CDR3: TGTGCCAGCAGCTCCGCAGGGGGCCGCGAGCAGTACTTC.